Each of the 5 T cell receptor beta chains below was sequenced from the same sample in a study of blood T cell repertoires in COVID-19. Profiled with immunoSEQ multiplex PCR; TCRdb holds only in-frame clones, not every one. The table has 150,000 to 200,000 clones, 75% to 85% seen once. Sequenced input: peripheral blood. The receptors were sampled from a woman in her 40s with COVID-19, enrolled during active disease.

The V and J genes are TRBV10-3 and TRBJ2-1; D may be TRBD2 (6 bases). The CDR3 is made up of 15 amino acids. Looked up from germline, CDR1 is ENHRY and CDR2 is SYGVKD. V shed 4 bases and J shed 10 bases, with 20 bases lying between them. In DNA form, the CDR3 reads TGTGCCATCAGTGGCGGCGGGGCTACCGGGCAGGAGCAGTTCTTC. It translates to CAISGGGATGQEQFF.

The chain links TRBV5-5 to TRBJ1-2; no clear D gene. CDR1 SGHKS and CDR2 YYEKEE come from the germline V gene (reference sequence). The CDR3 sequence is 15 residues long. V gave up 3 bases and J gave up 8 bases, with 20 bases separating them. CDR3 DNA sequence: TGTGCCAGCAGCTACGGAATTAATCAGCGGAGGGGCTACACCTTC. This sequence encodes CASSYGINQRRGYTF.

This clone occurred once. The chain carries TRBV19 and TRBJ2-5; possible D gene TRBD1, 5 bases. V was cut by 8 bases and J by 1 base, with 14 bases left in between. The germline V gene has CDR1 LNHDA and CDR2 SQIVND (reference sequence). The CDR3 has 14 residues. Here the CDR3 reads CASASQGVQETQYF. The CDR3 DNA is TGTGCCAGTGCATCTCAAGGGGTCCAAGAGACCCAGTACTTC.

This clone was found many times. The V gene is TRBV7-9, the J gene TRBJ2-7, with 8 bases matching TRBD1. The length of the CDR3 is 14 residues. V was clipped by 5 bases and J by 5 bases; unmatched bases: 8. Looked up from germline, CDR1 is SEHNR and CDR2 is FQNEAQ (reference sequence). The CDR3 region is CASSPSGQGNEQYF. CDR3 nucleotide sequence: TGTGCCAGCAGCCCCTCCGGACAGGGTAACGAGCAGTACTTC.

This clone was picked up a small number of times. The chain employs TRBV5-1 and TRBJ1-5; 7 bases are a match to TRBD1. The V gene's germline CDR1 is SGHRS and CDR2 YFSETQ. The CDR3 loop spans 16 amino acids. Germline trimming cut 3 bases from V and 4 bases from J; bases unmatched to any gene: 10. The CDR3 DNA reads TGCGCCAGCAGCTCAGAACCGGGACAGTCAAATCAGCCCCAGCATTTT. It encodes CASSSEPGQSNQPQHF.